This T cell receptor beta chain was recovered during a study of cytomegalovirus exposure and HLA in healthy donors. Germline CDR1 is GTSNPN and CDR2 is SVGIG (reference sequence). V trimming: 3 bases; J trimming: 7 bases; junction bases outside the gene matches: 8. CDR3 size: 15 residues. On this clone: Its antigen is still unknown.

Study-wide results and limits: A missense DCLRE1C variant was associated with V- and J-gene trimming of TCR beta chains in a later analysis, and an independent cohort replicated the association.

Primers for the PCR totalled 60 Vbeta and 13 Jbeta. TCRdb's table, derived via immunoSEQ multiplex PCR, lists solely in-frame clones and lacks some. The sample includes around 150,000 clones, under 80% of them seen just once. The chain recombines TRBV30 with TRBJ2-2; 10 bases align to TRBD1. The TCR sequence derives from a male donor in good health and CMV-seronegative. The specimen was PBMCs. In nucleotides, the CDR3 is TGTGCCTGGAGGCTGGGGACAGGGGAGGTCGGGGAGCTGTTTTTT. It codes for CAWRLGTGEVGELFF.